Sequencing of this TCR beta chain was carried out in a study of shared clonotypes between healthy human individuals. Overall study findings and caveats: Only blood samples were collected, and tissue repertoires likely differ.

Germline CDR1 and CDR2: WSHSY and SAAADI. The CDR3 is 16 amino acids. Trimming removed 0 bases from V and 1 base from J, with 12 bases in between. Sequencing used immunoSEQ multiplex PCR; TCRdb keeps in-frame clones, though not all of them. The sample records approximately 980,000 clones, 60% to 85% being singletons. Comment on this clone: The antigen is not known.

The genes are TRBV10-2 and TRBJ2-5; TRBD1 might be the D (6 bases). Sequenced material: memory CD4+ T cells sorted from blood. The subset here: CD45RA-negative fraction. This TCR was recovered from a man younger than 30 in good health. The CDR3 DNA reads TGCGCCAGCAGTGAGTCCGGCAGGGGTACCCAAGAGACCCAGTACTTC. Its protein product is CASSESGRGTQETQYF.